This T cell receptor beta chain was observed in a study of blood T cells in healthy people across ages. Whole-study findings and limits: A conclusive naive versus antigen-experienced comparison was prevented by the unsorted PBMCs. In older individuals, TCR beta diversity per million T cells was lower, falling roughly linearly with age. From one million sequenced T cells, diversity estimates were lower bounds.

On this clonotype itself: Its specificity is not known.

This CDR3 has 14 amino acids. Germline CDR1 SGHTA, CDR2 FQGNSA. Trimming cost V 7 bases and J 3 bases, with 14 bases left between them. Using a J-beta primer mix together with a sample-barcoded 5' primer, a second PCR was run for roughly 6 to 12 cycles. TCRdb independently ran MiXCR on the 5' RACE reads; one entry per CDR3 protein. This table has about 830,000 distinct CDR3 sequences, roughly 60% appearing once. This chain connects TRBV7-2 to TRBJ2-3; the D gene is possibly TRBD2 (5 bases). The TCR was taken from a man under 40 in good health. Sequenced: blood. The CDR3 loop is CASTREGLTDTQYF. In nucleotides, the CDR3 is TGTGCCAGCACCCGCGAGGGCCTTACAGATACGCAGTATTTT.